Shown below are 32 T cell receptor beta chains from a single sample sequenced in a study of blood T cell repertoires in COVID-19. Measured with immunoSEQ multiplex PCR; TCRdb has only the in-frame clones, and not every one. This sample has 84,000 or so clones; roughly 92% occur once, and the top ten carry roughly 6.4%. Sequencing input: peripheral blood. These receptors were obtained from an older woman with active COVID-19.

The CDR3 nucleotides read TGTGCCAGCAGCCCGAGGACGCGGGGCACCGGGGAGCTGTTTTTT. It yields the protein CASSPRTRGTGELFF. The chain is built from TRBV7-2 and TRBJ2-2; a weak D match, TRBD2 (6 bases). CDR3 length: 15 residues. Germline V lookup: CDR1 SGHTA, CDR2 FQGNSA. Trimming took off 5 bases at V and 4 bases at J, with 14 bases between the two ends.

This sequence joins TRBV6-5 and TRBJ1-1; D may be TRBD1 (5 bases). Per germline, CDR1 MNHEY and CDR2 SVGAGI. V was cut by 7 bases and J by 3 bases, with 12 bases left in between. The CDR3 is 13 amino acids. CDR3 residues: CASKPGPDTEAFF. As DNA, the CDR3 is TGTGCCAGCAAGCCAGGGCCAGACACTGAAGCTTTCTTT.

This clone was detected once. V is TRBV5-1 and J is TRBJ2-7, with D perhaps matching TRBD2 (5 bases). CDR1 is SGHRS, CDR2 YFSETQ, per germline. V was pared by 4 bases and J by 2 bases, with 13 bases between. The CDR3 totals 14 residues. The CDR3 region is CASSASGNAYEQYF. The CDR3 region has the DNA TGCGCCAGCAGCGCCTCCGGGAACGCCTACGAGCAGTACTTC.

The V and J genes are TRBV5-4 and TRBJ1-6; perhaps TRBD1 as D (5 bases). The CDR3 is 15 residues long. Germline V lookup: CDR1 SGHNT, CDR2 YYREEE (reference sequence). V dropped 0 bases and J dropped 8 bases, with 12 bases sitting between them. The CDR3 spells CASSLDQGNDSPLHF. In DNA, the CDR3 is TGTGCCAGCAGCTTGGATCAGGGTAACGATTCACCCCTCCACTTT.

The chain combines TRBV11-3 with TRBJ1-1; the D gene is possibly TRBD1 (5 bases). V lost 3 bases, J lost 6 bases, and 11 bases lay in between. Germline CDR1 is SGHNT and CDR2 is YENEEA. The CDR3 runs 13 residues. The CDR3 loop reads CASSFTGDAEAFF. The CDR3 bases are TGTGCCAGCAGCTTCACAGGAGACGCTGAAGCTTTCTTT.

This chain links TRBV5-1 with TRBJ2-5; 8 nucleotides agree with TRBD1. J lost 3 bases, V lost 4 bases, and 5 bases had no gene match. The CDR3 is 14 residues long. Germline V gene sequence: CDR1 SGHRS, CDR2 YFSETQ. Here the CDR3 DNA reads TGCGCCAGCAGCCCACCGACAGGGGAAGAGACCCAGTACTTC. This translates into CASSPPTGEETQYF.

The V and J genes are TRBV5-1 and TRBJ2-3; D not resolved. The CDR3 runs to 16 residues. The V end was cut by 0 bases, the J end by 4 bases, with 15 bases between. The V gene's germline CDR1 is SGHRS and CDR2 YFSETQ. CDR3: CASSLVSSLTADTQYF. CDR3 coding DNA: TGCGCCAGCAGCTTGGTCTCTTCGCTCACGGCAGATACGCAGTATTTT.

The CDR3 sequence: CASSEEGTPPKETQYF. CDR3 nucleotide sequence: TGTGCCAGCAGTGAAGAGGGGACACCTCCTAAAGAGACCCAGTACTTC. The genes are TRBV6-1 and TRBJ2-5, with D maybe TRBD1 (6 bases). The ends were cut back, 1 base at V and 3 bases at J, with 15 bases in the middle. Per germline, CDR1 MNHNS and CDR2 SASEGT. This CDR3 comprises 16 residues.

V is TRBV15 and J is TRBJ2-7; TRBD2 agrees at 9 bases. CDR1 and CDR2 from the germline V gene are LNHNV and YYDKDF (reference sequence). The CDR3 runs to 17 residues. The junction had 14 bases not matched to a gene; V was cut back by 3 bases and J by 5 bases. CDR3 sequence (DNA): TGTGCCACCAGCAGGCGGGAGGTAGCGGGGGAGTGGGACGAGCAGTACTTC. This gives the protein CATSRREVAGEWDEQYF.

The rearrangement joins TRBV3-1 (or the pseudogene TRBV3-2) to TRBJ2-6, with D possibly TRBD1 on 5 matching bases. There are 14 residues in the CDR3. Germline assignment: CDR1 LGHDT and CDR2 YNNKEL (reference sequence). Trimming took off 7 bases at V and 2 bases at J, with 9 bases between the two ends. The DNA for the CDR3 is TGTGCCAGCATCGACAGAGCTGGGGCCAACGTCCTGACTTTC. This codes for CASIDRAGANVLTF.

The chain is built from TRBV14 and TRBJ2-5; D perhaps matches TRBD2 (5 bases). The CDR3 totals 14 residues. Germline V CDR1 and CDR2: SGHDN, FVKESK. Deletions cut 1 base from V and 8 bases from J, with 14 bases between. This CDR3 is CASSQGYSRETQYF. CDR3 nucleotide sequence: TGTGCCAGCAGCCAAGGTTATTCGAGGGAAACCCAGTACTTC.

DNA for the CDR3: TGTGCCAGCAGCTCCCTAACCCAATACAATGAGCAGTTCTTC. Its translation: CASSSLTQYNEQFF. This chain joins TRBV28 and TRBJ2-1; D is unclear. Trimming stripped 6 bases from V and 4 bases from J, with 13 bases between. The CDR3 loop spans 14 amino acids. CDR1 is MDHEN, CDR2 SYDVKM, per germline. The complete variable domain, with remaining parts taken from reference TRBV28 and TRBJ2-1, reads DVKVTQSSRYLVKRTGEKVFLECVQDMDHENMFWYRQDPGLGLRLIYFSYDVKMKEKGDIPEGYSVSREKKERFSLILESASTNQTSMYLCASSSLTQYNEQFFGPGTRLTVL.

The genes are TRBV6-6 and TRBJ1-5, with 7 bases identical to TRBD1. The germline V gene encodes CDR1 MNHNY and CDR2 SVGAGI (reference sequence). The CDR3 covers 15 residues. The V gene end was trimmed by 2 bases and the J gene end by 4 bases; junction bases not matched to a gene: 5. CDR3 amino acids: CASSYDRVANQPQHF. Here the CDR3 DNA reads TGTGCCAGCAGTTACGACAGGGTGGCAAATCAGCCCCAGCATTTT.

For the CDR3, the DNA is TGTGCCAGCAGCAGGCGGGGTTTTTCCTACGAGCAGTACTTC. Amino acids: CASSRRGFSYEQYF. The J gene is TRBJ2-7, the V gene TRBV5-6, with D possibly TRBD2 on 6 matching bases. This CDR3 is built from 14 residues. V gave up 4 bases and J gave up 1 base, with 12 bases separating them. In germline, CDR1 is SGHDT, CDR2 YYEEEE.

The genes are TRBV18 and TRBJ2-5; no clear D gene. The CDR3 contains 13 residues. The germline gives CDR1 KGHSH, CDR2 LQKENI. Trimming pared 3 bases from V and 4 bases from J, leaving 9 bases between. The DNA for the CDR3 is TGTGCCAGCTCACCCCGCGCGCGAGAGACCCAGTACTTC. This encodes CASSPRARETQYF.

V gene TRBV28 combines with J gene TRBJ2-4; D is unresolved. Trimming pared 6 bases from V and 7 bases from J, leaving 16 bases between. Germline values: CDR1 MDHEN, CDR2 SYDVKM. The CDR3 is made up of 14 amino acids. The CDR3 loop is CASSPSRRTNIQYF. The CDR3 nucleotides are TGTGCCAGCAGCCCTAGTCGCAGAACCAACATTCAGTACTTC.

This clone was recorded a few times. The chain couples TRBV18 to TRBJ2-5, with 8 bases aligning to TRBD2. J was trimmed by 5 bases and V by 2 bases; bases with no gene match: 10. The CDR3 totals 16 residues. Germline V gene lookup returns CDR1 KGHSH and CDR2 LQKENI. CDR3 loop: CASSPTSGSSKETQYF. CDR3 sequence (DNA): TGTGCCAGCTCACCAACCAGCGGGAGTTCAAAGGAGACCCAGTACTTC.

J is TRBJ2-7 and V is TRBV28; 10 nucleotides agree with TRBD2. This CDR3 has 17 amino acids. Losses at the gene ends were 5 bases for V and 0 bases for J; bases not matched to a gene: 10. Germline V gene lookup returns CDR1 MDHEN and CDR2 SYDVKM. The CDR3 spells CASSNLAGGGVSYEQYF. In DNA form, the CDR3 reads TGTGCCAGCAGTAATTTAGCGGGAGGTGGGGTCTCCTACGAGCAGTACTTC.

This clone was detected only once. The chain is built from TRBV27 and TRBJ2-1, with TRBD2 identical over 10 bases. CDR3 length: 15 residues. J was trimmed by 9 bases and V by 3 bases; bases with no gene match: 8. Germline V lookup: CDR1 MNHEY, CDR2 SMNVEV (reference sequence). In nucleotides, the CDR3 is TGTGCCAGCAGTTTCACGAGCGGGAGGGAGGGTGAGCAGTTCTTC. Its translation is CASSFTSGREGEQFF.

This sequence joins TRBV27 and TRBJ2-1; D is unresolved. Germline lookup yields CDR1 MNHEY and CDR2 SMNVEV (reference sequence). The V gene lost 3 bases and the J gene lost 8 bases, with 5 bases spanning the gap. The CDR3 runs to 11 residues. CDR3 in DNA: TGTGCCAGCAGTTTTCTTCATGAGCAGTTCTTC. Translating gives CASSFLHEQFF.

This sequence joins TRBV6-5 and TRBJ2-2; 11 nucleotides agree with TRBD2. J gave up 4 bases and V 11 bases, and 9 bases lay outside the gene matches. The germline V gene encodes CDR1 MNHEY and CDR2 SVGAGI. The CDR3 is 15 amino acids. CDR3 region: CAADRLAGPTGELFF. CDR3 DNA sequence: TGTGCCGCTGATAGACTAGCGGGACCCACCGGGGAGCTGTTTTTT.

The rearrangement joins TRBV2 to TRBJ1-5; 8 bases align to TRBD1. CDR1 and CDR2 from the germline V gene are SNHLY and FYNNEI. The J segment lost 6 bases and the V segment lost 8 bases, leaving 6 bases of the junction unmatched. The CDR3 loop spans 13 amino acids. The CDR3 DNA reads TGTGCCAGCGGTGGACAGGGTGGTCAGCCCCAGCATTTT. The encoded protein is CASGGQGGQPQHF.

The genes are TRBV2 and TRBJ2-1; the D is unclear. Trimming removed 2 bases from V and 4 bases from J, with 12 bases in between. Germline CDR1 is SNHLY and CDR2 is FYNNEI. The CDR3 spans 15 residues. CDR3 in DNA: TGTGCCAGCAGTGAACGGCAGGCCATATACAATGAGCAGTTCTTC. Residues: CASSERQAIYNEQFF. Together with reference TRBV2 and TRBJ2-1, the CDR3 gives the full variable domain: EPEVTQTPSHQVTQMGQEVILRCVPISNHLYFYWYRQILGQKVEFLVSFYNNEISEKSEIFDDQFSVERPDGSNFTLKIRSTKLEDSAMYFCASSERQAIYNEQFFGPGTRLTVL.

CDR3 in DNA: TGTGCCAGCTCCTCCCAGGGGGATGAGCCCCAGCATTTT. It specifies CASSSQGDEPQHF. This chain uses TRBV18 with TRBJ1-5; 7 bases fit TRBD1. Germline CDR1 reads KGHSH; CDR2 reads LQKENI. This CDR3 region has 13 residues. With V trimmed by 6 bases and J by 8 bases, 7 bases remained unmatched.

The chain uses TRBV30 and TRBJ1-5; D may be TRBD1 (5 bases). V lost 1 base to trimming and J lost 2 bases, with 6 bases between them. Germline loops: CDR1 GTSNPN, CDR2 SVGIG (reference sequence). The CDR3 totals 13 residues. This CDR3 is CAWSGGGNQPQHF. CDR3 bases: TGTGCCTGGAGTGGGGGGGGCAATCAGCCCCAGCATTTT.

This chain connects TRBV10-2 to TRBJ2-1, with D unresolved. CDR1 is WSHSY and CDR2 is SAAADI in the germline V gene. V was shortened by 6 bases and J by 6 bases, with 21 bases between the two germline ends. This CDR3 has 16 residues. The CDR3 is CASRFPPRGPGNEQFF. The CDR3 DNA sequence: TGCGCCAGCAGGTTCCCACCTAGAGGCCCTGGCAATGAGCAGTTCTTC.

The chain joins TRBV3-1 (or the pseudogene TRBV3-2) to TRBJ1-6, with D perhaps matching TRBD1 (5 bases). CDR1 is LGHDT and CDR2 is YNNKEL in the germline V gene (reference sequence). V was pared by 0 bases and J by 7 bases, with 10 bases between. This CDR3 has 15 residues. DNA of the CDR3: TGTGCCAGCAGCCAAGACAGGGTCGGCAATTCACCCCTCCACTTT. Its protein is CASSQDRVGNSPLHF.

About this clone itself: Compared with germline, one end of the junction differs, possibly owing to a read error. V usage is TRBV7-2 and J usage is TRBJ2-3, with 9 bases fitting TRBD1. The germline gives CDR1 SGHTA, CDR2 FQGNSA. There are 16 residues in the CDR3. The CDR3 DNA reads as TGTGCCAGCAGCCTAGCCGGGACAGGGCCCACAGATACGCAGTATTTT. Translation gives CASSLAGTGPTDTQYF.

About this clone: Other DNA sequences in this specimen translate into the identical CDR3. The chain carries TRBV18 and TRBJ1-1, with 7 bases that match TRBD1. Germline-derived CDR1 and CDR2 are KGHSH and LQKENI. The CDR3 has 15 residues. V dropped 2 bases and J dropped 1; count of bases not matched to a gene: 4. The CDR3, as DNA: TGTGCCAGCTCACCAGCGGGACAGTCGAACACTGAAGCTTTCTTT. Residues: CASSPAGQSNTEAFF.

The CDR3 coding sequence is TGTGCCAGCAGCGGCAAGACAGGGTCTGGTCAGCCCCAGCATTTT. Translating it yields CASSGKTGSGQPQHF. The chain recombines TRBV21-1 with TRBJ1-5; TRBD1 reflects the table's D call only, with no check against the DNA. TRBV21-1 has pseudogene status. The CDR3 is 15 amino acids.

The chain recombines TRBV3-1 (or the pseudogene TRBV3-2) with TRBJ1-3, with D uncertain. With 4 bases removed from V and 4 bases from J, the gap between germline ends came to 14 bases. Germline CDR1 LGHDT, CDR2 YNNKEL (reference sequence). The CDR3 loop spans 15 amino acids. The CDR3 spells CASSPDRTSGNTIYF. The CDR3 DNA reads TGTGCCAGCAGCCCGGACCGGACTTCGGGAAACACCATATATTTT.

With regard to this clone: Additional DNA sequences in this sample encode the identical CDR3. CDR3 loop: CASSPRQGTTGEQYF. CDR3 in DNA: TGTGCCAGCTCACCAAGACAGGGGACCACAGGGGAGCAGTACTTC. The gene calls are TRBV18 and TRBJ2-7; TRBD1 matches 8 bases. Trimming at V came to 2 bases and at J to 7 bases, leaving 10 bases not matched to a gene. The CDR3 spans 15 residues. Looked up from germline, CDR1 is KGHSH and CDR2 is LQKENI.